A selection of T cell receptor beta chains follows, all from one sample in a study of shared clonotypes between healthy human individuals. Sequencing was performed with immunoSEQ multiplex PCR; in TCRdb, only in-frame clones are kept and a portion is missing. The sample contains over a million clones, roughly 98% of which appear only once. The sequencing sample was made of naive CD4+ T cells sorted from blood. These receptors were taken from a man aged 25-45 years in good health. The CDR3 runs from the conserved cysteine through the conserved F or W. A D gene is named only where the DNA matches it firmly. Clone size is not always given. Where it is, it says once, few, many or a class for expanded clones.

j_call,clone_size,d_call,v_call,cdr3_nt,cdr3_aa
TRBJ2-7,NA,TRBD1,TRBV4-2,TGTGCCAGCAGCCCGACAGGGGGCAACTCGTACGAGCAGTACTTC,CASSPTGGNSYEQYF
TRBJ2-3,once,TRBD2,TRBV6-4,TGTGCCAGCAGTGACTCCGGGGGGAGCACAGATACGCAGTATTTT,CASSDSGGSTDTQYF
TRBJ2-7,NA,NA,TRBV7-2,TGTGCCAGCAGCCCTGCGACGGGACCGGTAAAGAGGGGGTCCTACGAGCAGTACTTC,CASSPATGPVKRGSYEQYF
TRBJ2-3,NA,TRBD1,TRBV27,TGTGCCAGCGGTTACAGGGGGCGGACAGATACGCAGTATTTT,CASGYRGRTDTQYF
TRBJ2-2,few,NA,TRBV7-9,TGTGCCAGCAGCTTAGGGACCGGGGAGCTGTTTTTT,CASSLGTGELFF
TRBJ2-1,NA,NA,TRBV11-2,TGTGCCAGCAGCTCCACGGCCCCCCTCCGGGTAGGGGCCTACAATGAGCAGTTCTTC,CASSSTAPLRVGAYNEQFF
TRBJ2-7,NA,TRBD2,TRBV18,TGTGCCAGCTCACCCGGCGGAGCGGGGTACTACGAGCAGTACTTC,CASSPGGAGYYEQYF
TRBJ2-1,NA,NA,TRBV6-1,TGTGCCAGCAGTGAAGAGGGCCTCCTAGGGGAGCAGTTCTTC,CASSEEGLLGEQFF
TRBJ2-1,NA,NA,TRBV7-8,TGTGCCAGCAGCCAAGAGCGGGTAAGCTCCTACAATGAGCAGTTCTTC,CASSQERVSSYNEQFF
TRBJ1-2,NA,NA,TRBV30,TGTGCCTGTCCAAGACCGGGGACCGTCTATGGCTACACCTTC,CACPRPGTVYGYTF
TRBJ2-5,NA,TRBD1,TRBV28,TGTGCCAGCAGTTCAAGGCCCGGGACAGAGTACTTC,CASSSRPGTEYF
TRBJ1-5,NA,TRBD1,TRBV7-3,TGTGCCAGCAGCGTTACAGGGGATCAGCCCCAGCATTTT,CASSVTGDQPQHF
TRBJ1-5,NA,NA,TRBV6-5,TGTGCCAGCAGTTCTACAGTCTCTCAGCCCCAGCATTTT,CASSSTVSQPQHF
TRBJ1-3,NA,TRBD1,TRBV5-4,TGTGCCAGCAGCCCGGGACAGGGGAGAAACACCATATATTTT,CASSPGQGRNTIYF
TRBJ2-1,NA,TRBD2,TRBV18,TGTGCCAGCTCACCGGGGGCTAGCGGGAGCAATGAGCAGTTCTTC,CASSPGASGSNEQFF
TRBJ2-3,NA,NA,TRBV2,TGTGCCAGCGGGAGCGTCACGACAGATACGCAGTATTTT,CASGSVTTDTQYF
TRBJ1-4,NA,NA,TRBV5-4,TGTGCCAGCAGCTTGACGGGTGCAACTAATGAAAAACTGTTTTTT,CASSLTGATNEKLFF
TRBJ2-7,NA,TRBD2,TRBV4-3,TGCGCCAGCAGCCTCCTCTCCCCAGCGGGATCCTACGAGCAGTACTTC,CASSLLSPAGSYEQYF
TRBJ2-1,once,TRBD2,TRBV18,TGTGCCAGCTCAAGAGCTCTAGCGGGAGAGAACAATGAGCAGTTCTTC,CASSRALAGENNEQFF
TRBJ1-5,NA,NA,TRBV15,TGTGCCACCAGCAGAGACCCCCGACAGCCCTATAGCAATCAGCCCCAGCATTTT,CATSRDPRQPYSNQPQHF
TRBJ1-5,NA,TRBD1,TRBV18,TGTGCCAGCTCAAACGCAGCAGGGGGTAATCAGCCCCAGCATTTT,CASSNAAGGNQPQHF
TRBJ1-4,NA,NA,TRBV29-1,TGCAGCGTTGAGCAGACAGGCAAGGGTGAAAAACTGTTTTTT,CSVEQTGKGEKLFF
TRBJ2-3,NA,NA,TRBV6-5,TGTGCCAGCAGTAAGCGGGACAGGCACACAGATACGCAGTATTTT,CASSKRDRHTDTQYF
TRBJ2-1,NA,TRBD1,TRBV29-1,TGCAGCGTTGCGGGACAGGTGGGAAATGAGCAGTTCTTC,CSVAGQVGNEQFF
TRBJ2-6,NA,TRBD1,TRBV7-2,TGTGCCAGCAGTTGGGACAGCTCTTCTGGGGCCAACGTCCTGACTTTC,CASSWDSSSGANVLTF
TRBJ2-7,NA,NA,TRBV6-6,TGTGCCAGCGCCTCGCGGCTCTACGAGCAGTACTTC,CASASRLYEQYF
TRBJ2-1,NA,TRBD2,TRBV7-8,TGTGCCAGCAGCAAGCGGGAGGGTTACAATGAGCAGTTCTTC,CASSKREGYNEQFF
TRBJ1-1,once,NA,TRBV9,TGTGCCAGCAGCGTAGGGACTCGAGCCACCATAGGAAAGATGAACACTGAAGCTTTCTTT,CASSVGTRATIGKMNTEAFF
TRBJ2-3,NA,TRBD2,TRBV18,TGTGCCAGCTCACCATATGATAGCGGGAGGCCAGATACGCAGTATTTT,CASSPYDSGRPDTQYF